This paragraph covers one TCR beta chain sequence. Its matching antigen is unknown. Germline V gives CDR1 SGHDT, CDR2 YYEEEE. CDR3 length: 17 residues. J gave up 2 bases and V 1 base, and 6 bases lay outside the gene matches. This sample stems from a study of T cell therapy after organ transplantation. About the study: Patients received up to 6 T cell doses every 2 weeks.

Time point denoted: 20-29 weeks after completion of therapy. General study results and limits: Pretherapy CD8 clonality inversely correlated with its fold change after therapy.

The assay was immunoSEQ multiplex PCR, and TCRdb's table has in-frame clones only and misses some. The sample carries about 15,000 clones, less than 90% recorded once. Sequencing used CD8+ T cells from blood, obtained after autologous CMV-specific T cell therapy. V usage is TRBV5-6 and J usage is TRBJ2-3, with 11 bases matching TRBD2. This sequence originates from a human patient who had received a solid organ transplant and had CMV disease. Some T cells may be graft donor cells. In nucleotides, the CDR3 is TGTGCCAGCAGCTTGCCCCCTAGCGGGGGGATCACAGATACGCAGTATTTT. Amino acid sequence: CASSLPPSGGITDTQYF.